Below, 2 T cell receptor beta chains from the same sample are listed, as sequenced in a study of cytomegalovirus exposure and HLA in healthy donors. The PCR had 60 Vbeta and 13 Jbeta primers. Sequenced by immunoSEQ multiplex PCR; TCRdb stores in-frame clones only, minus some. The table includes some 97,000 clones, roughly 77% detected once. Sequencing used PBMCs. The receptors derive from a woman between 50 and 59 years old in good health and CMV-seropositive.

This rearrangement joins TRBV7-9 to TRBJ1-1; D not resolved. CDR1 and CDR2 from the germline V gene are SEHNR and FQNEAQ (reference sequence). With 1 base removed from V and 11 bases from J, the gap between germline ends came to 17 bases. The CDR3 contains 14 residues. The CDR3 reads CASSLGSDSREAFF. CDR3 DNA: TGTGCCAGCAGCTTAGGTTCAGACTCCCGCGAGGCTTTCTTT.

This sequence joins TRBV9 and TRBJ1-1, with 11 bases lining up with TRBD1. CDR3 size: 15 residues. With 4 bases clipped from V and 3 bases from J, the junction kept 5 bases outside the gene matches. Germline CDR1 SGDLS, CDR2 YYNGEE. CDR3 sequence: CASSTGQGADTEAFF. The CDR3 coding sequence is TGTGCCAGCAGCACTGGACAGGGGGCGGACACTGAAGCTTTCTTT.